This T cell receptor beta chain was sequenced in a study of T-cell reconstitution after alpha-beta-depleted transplantation in children. During its preparation, the TCRbeta library received unique molecular identifiers. In TCRdb, the PCR reads were re-called with MiXCR into one record per CDR3 protein. Here the sample spans about a million distinct CDR3 sequences, roughly 31% being singletons. Study-level findings and limits: After one year, T-cell counts and TCRbeta diversity mostly came from new T cells. Some patients owed their high day-60 TCRbeta diversity to surviving recipient T cells and thymic progenitors. After transplant, at about two months, alpha-beta T cells were reportedly derived from several hundred expanded graft clones.

Concerning this clonotype itself: Antigen unknown.

V was trimmed by 5 bases and J by 0 bases, leaving 15 bases between them. This CDR3 has 15 residues. Germline CDR1 DFQATT, CDR2 SNEGSKA (reference sequence). The sequence was obtained from a boy under three years old who had a stem cell transplant for SCID, so the T cells may come from the graft donor. The sequencing here drew on PBMCs, mostly from graft donor cells, taken 360 days after TCRalphabeta/CD19-depleted stem cell transplant. V is TRBV20-1 and J is TRBJ2-3, with D possibly being TRBD1 (6 bases). In DNA, the CDR3 is TGCAGTGCTGTCATTGGGGGCATCAGCACAGATACGCAGTATTTT. Its translation is CSAVIGGISTDTQYF.